This TCR beta chain was observed in a study of cytomegalovirus exposure and HLA in healthy donors. Study context: HLA-typed donors contributed some 83 million unique TCRs, which were held in an early data release. Points from the study as a whole: In a later analysis, donors in an Asian-associated ancestry cluster reportedly had fewer N-insertions in productive TCRs than the cohort mean. Solely CMV serostatus was available to characterize immune exposure.

The PCR made use of 60 Vbeta and 13 Jbeta primers. The assay was immunoSEQ multiplex PCR, and TCRdb's table has in-frame clones only and misses some. The profile shows 150,000 to 200,000 clones, 68% of them singletons. In the case of this clone: The antigen remains unidentified.

This CDR3 is built from 14 residues. Germline loops: CDR1 SGHVS, CDR2 FNYEAQ. V lost 4 bases, J lost 4 bases, and 11 bases lay in between. Sequenced material: PBMCs. The receptor comes from a young woman in good health and CMV-seropositive. V usage is TRBV7-6 and J usage is TRBJ1-3, with D maybe TRBD1 (5 bases). The CDR3 sequence: CASSSGFLGNTIYF. The CDR3, as DNA: TGTGCCAGCAGCTCAGGGTTTCTAGGAAACACCATATATTTT.